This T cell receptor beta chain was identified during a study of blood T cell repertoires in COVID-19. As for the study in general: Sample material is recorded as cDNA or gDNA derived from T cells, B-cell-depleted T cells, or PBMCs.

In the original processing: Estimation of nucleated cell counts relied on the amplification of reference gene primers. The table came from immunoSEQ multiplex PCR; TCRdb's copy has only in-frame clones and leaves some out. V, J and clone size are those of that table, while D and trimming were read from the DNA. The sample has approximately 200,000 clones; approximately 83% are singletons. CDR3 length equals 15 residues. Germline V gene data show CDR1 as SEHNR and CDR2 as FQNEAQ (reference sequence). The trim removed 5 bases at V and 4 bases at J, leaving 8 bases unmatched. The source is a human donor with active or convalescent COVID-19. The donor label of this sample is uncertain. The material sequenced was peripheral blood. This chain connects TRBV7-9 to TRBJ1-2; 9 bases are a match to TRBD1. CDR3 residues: CASSMGQGLSYGYTF. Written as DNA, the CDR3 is TGTGCCAGCAGCATGGGACAGGGACTCAGCTATGGCTACACCTTC.